The clone carrying this T cell receptor (beta chain) came up many times. The antigen is not known. The data are from a study of early T cells in non-severe SARS-CoV-2 infection. About the study: The input, bulk RNA from unsorted whole blood, was sequenced, and chains were unpaired.

This CDR3 is built from 16 residues. Trimming took 3 bases from V and 0 from J, leaving 9 bases between them. Individual cDNA molecules carried attached unique molecular identifiers. TCRdb reprocessed the 5' RACE reads with MiXCR, giving one entry per CDR3 protein. The table includes about 70,000 distinct CDR3 sequences, roughly 15% detected once. Findings and caveats of the study: Lookups in VDJdb leaned toward anti-spike CD8 responses and missed private and CD4 specificities.

The TCR comes from an adult who was a healthcare worker with PCR-confirmed SARS-CoV-2 infection or an uninfected control (not recorded which). V is TRBV12-3 or TRBV12-4 and J is TRBJ1-6; no firm D call. This specimen consisted of whole blood, obtained at baseline. As DNA, the CDR3 is TGTGCCAGCAGTTTGACCTTGAGCTCCTATAATTCACCCCTCCACTTT. It yields the protein CASSLTLSSYNSPLHF.